Listed below are T cell receptor beta chains from one sample, sequenced in a study of neurological immune-mediated disorders. TCRdb fed the 5' RACE reads into MiXCR, producing one record per CDR3 protein. The repertoire holds about 58,000 distinct CDR3 sequences, with 3% to 4% as singletons. Sequences were obtained from PBMCs. The receptors shown here come from a woman aged 55 to 70 with multiple sclerosis. The CDR3 runs from the conserved cysteine through the conserved F or W. A D gene is named only where the DNA matches it firmly. Clone sizes are shown as how often the clone was seen (once, few, many) or a class if it is expanded.

TRBJ2-1 many - TRBV5-5 TGTGCCAGCAGCACCGGACGGTTCGTAACGGACAATGAGCAGTTCTTC CASSTGRFVTDNEQFF
TRBJ1-5 many TRBD1 TRBV3-1 TGTGCCAGCAGCCTGGGACAGGGTGAAGGTCAACCCCAGCATTTT CASSLGQGEGQPQHF
TRBJ2-3 many TRBD1 TRBV20-1 TGCAGTGCCACCGGGACAGGGGGCCATGGAGATACGCAGTATTTT CSATGTGGHGDTQYF
TRBJ1-1 many - TRBV7-9 TGTGCCAGCAGCCCCCCAGGGTATGACACTGAAGCTTTCTTT CASSPPGYDTEAFF
TRBJ1-1 many - TRBV4-1 TGCGCCAGCAGAAGGGGAATGAGCACTGAAGCTTTCTTT CASRRGMSTEAFF
TRBJ2-3 many - TRBV7-2 TGTGCCAGCAGCTTAGGGTGGAGGCCTAGCACAGATACGCAGTATTTT CASSLGWRPSTDTQYF
TRBJ2-1 few TRBD2 TRBV20-1 TGCAGTGCTAGAGGCGAGGGATTCGGGGGGAATGAGCAGTTCTTC CSARGEGFGGNEQFF
TRBJ1-1 many - TRBV12-3/TRBV12-4 TGTGCCAGCAGTCGGGGGTGGGGGAGTGAAGCTTTCTTT CASSRGWGSEAFF
TRBJ2-7 many - TRBV20-1 TGCAGTGTGGGCGGCCGCTCCTACGAGCAGTACTTC CSVGGRSYEQYF
TRBJ2-3 few - TRBV20-1 TGCAGTGCTAGAGATCCGGTTGATGCTAGAGTCACAGATACGCAGTATTTT CSARDPVDARVTDTQYF
TRBJ1-2 few - TRBV18 TGTGCCAGCTCACCTCCGGAGAAGAACTATGGCTACACCTTC CASSPPEKNYGYTF
TRBJ2-1 many TRBD2 TRBV28 TGTGCCAGCAGTTTAGGCGGGAGCAACTACAATGAGCAGTTCTTC CASSLGGSNYNEQFF
TRBJ2-7 many TRBD2 TRBV28 TGTGCCAGCATCCCCGGGACTAGGGGGACCTACGAGCAGTACTTC CASIPGTRGTYEQYF
TRBJ2-4 many - TRBV7-2 TGTGCCAGCAGCTTGCGGACAGGGACTACAAACATTCAGTACTTC CASSLRTGTTNIQYF
TRBJ2-1 medium-sized - TRBV7-2 TGTGCCAGCAGCTTAGCCTTGGGGGGAAGCTCCTACAATGAGCAGTTCTTC CASSLALGGSSYNEQFF
TRBJ2-7 many TRBD1 TRBV9 TGTGCCAGCAGCCGTGACAGGGGCACCTACGAGCAGTACTTC CASSRDRGTYEQYF
TRBJ2-1 many - TRBV7-9 TGTGCCAGCAGCGTCTACTGGGACTCCTACAATGAGCAGTTCTTC CASSVYWDSYNEQFF